This T cell receptor beta chain was observed in a study of blood T cell repertoires in COVID-19 (dated by TCRdb to about 2020). Regarding the research as a whole: Samples covering the acute and convalescent phases of COVID-19 were provided by collaborators in the United States, Italy and Spain. The prospective study material was composed of cDNA or gDNA derived from T cells, B-cell-depleted T cells, or PBMCs. Deeply sampled blood TCRbeta repertoires from subjects exposed to, actively infected with, or recovered from COVID-19 were included in the dataset. The repertoires were released in a freely available public database meant as a resource for research on the immune response to SARS-CoV-2. Samples were obtained from the ongoing ImmuneRACE study (first 160 participants) and from over a thousand subjects provided by 6 global collaborators. A de-identified subject ID, COVID-19 status, age in years and sex were almost always included in the sample metadata. HLA class I and class II types, where available, came from metadata supplied by the sample provider rather than from assay-based typing. Results the study describes overall, beyond this receptor: The amount of clinical and demographic metadata varied by source and participant and was provided uncurated.

The immunoSEQ Assay, a bias-controlled multiplex PCR, was used to amplify TCRbeta CDR3 regions from genomic DNA. Per the source publication's procedure: Within the assay, amplification of reference gene primers was used to estimate how many nucleated cells each sample contained. Sequence reads were collapsed and filtered to measure the absolute abundance of every unique TCRbeta CDR3 rearrangement. For each sample, productive Simpson clonality was calculated as the square root of Simpson's diversity index over productive rearrangements. TCRdb took over this immuneACCESS table, retaining in-frame rearrangements with V and J assigned. Such tables are incomplete; in checked studies, under half of the missing clones stem from an unresolved V gene, and the remainder is unexplained. V and J calls and clone size are given by that table; D and trimming were obtained from the DNA. The sample has 150,000 to 200,000 clones on record, 70% to 90% of them singletons. Approximately 6.6% of the sample belongs to the ten largest clones.

Enrolling through a virtual design, the prospective study's participants ranged in age from roughly 18 to 89 years and lived across some 22 United States geographic areas. In the prospective study, cohorts were assigned on the basis of participant-reported clinical history obtained from a screening survey and a study questionnaire. Recovered participants in ImmuneRACE Cohort 3 were defined by two consecutive negative NP/OP PCR tests, clearance by a healthcare professional, or resolution of symptoms. Mobile phlebotomists in the prospective study collected whole blood, serum and a nasopharyngeal or oropharyngeal swab from every participant. Over a roughly two-month period, participants in the prospective study had the option of providing additional blood draws and questionnaires. Before DNA extraction, blood samples from the prospective study were shipped at room temperature or frozen. Clipping removes 1 base from V and 6 bases from J, with 8 as the unmatched junction base count. The CDR3 measures 18 amino acids from cysteine to phenylalanine. Only CDR3 DNA is held: 54 bases, read in frame from base 1. Per the germline V gene, SGHTA is the CDR1 and FQGNSA is the CDR2.

As for this clone: The antigen it recognizes is unknown. Qualities for individual bases were not recorded, and no much larger clone is one base off.

This sequence uses TRBV7-2 and TRBJ2-3, and 15 junctional nucleotides match TRBD2. The specimen was PBMCs or T cells enriched from blood (not recorded which). The clonotype was recovered from a woman in her forties or fifties who had recovered from COVID-19. In nucleotide form, the sequence is TGTGCCAGCAGCTTAGAGCCCGGGACTAGCGGGGGGAGGGATACGCAGTATTTT. This sequence encodes CASSLEPGTSGGRDTQYF.